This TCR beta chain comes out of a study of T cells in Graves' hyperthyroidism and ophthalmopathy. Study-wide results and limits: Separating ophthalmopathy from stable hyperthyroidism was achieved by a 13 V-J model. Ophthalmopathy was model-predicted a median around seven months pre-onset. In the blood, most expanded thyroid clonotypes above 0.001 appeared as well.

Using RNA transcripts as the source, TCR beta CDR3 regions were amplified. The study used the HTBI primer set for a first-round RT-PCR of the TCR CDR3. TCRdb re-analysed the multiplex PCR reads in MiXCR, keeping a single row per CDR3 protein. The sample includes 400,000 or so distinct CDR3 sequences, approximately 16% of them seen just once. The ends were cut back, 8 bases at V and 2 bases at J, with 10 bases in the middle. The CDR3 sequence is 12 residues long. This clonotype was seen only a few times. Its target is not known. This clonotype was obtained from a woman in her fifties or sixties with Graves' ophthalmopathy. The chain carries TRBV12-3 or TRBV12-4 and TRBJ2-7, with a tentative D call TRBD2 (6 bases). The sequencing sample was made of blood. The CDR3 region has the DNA TGTGCCAGCGGCAGGACTACCTACGAGCAGTACTTC. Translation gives CASGRTTYEQYF.